This T cell receptor (beta chain) is from a study of cytomegalovirus exposure and HLA in healthy donors. This CDR3 is built from 16 residues. The germline CDR1 and CDR2 sequences are SGHTA and FQGTGA. The ends lost 5 bases at V and 5 bases at J; junction bases unmatched: 9. It was with 60 Vbeta and 13 Jbeta primers that the PCR ran. The table came from immunoSEQ multiplex PCR; TCRdb's copy has only in-frame clones and leaves some out. The table has about 160,000 clones, roughly 85% seen once. V usage is TRBV7-3 and J usage is TRBJ2-5, with TRBD2 matching over 12 bases. The sample comprised PBMCs. This TCR was recovered from a woman aged 50 to 65 in good health and CMV-seronegative. The CDR3 nucleotides read TGTGCCAGCAGCATGGGACTAGCGGGCCCGGCGGAGACCCAGTACTTC. It specifies CASSMGLAGPAETQYF.